This T cell receptor (beta chain) was found in a study of blood T cell repertoires in COVID-19. For the study at large: Collection of acute and convalescent COVID-19 samples took place in the United States, Italy and Spain. PBMCs, B-cell-depleted T cells, or T cells provided the cDNA or gDNA that made up the material.

CDR3 length: 13 residues. Trimming removed 1 base from V and 4 bases from J, with 7 bases in between. Regarding this clone: This sample also contains other DNA sequences that code for the same CDR3.

Repertoires were generated with immunoSEQ multiplex PCR, while TCRdb's copy carries only in-frame clones and drops some. This table has 410,000 or so clones, 86% appearing once. The chain employs TRBV12-3 or TRBV12-4 and TRBJ1-2; possibly TRBD1 for D (5 bases). Sequences were obtained from peripheral blood. This receptor was identified in a woman between 25 and 40 years old with active or convalescent COVID-19. CDR3 residues: CASSLGQIYGYTF. Here the CDR3 DNA reads TGTGCCAGCAGTTTAGGACAGATCTATGGCTACACCTTC.